The rows below give T cell receptor beta chains drawn from one sample of a study of T-cell reconstitution after alpha-beta-depleted transplantation in children. TCRdb redid the calling of the PCR reads with MiXCR, one entry per CDR3 protein. Of 530,000 or so distinct CDR3 sequences listed, roughly a quarter are singletons. Sequenced here: PBMCs, sampled before TCRalphabeta/CD19-depleted stem cell transplant. The source of these receptors is a boy under two years old with Wiskott-Aldrich syndrome, due to receive a stem cell transplant. CDR3s include the opening cysteine and the closing phenylalanine or tryptophan. Each record gives: CDR3 protein, CDR3 DNA, V gene, clone size, J gene, D gene. The D gene is left open where the match is weak. The listing skips clone size in some rows; elsewhere it reads once, few, many or a size class.

cdr3_aa: CASSSLGTGTYEQYF
cdr3_nt: TGTGCCAGCAGTTCCTTGGGGACAGGGACCTACGAGCAGTACTTC
v_call: TRBV6-5
clone_size: few
j_call: TRBJ2-7
d_call: TRBD1

cdr3_aa: CASSLARETGSHEQYF
cdr3_nt: TGCGCCAGCAGCTTGGCACGCGAGACAGGGTCCCACGAGCAGTACTTC
v_call: TRBV5-1
clone_size: .
j_call: TRBJ2-7
d_call: TRBD1

cdr3_aa: CASSTGRVLRTGELFF
cdr3_nt: TGTGCCAGCAGCACAGGAAGGGTGTTAAGGACCGGGGAGCTGTTTTTT
v_call: TRBV7-9
clone_size: .
j_call: TRBJ2-2
d_call: .

cdr3_aa: CSARGAGTETQYF
cdr3_nt: TGCAGTGCTAGGGGAGCAGGGACAGAGACCCAGTACTTC
v_call: TRBV20-1
clone_size: .
j_call: TRBJ2-5
d_call: .

cdr3_aa: CASSVRDRGSPLHF
cdr3_nt: TGCGCCAGCAGCGTCCGGGACAGGGGGTCCCCCCTCCACTTT
v_call: TRBV5-1
clone_size: .
j_call: TRBJ1-6
d_call: TRBD1

cdr3_aa: CATSVGNTIYF
cdr3_nt: TGTGCCACCAGCGTGGGCAACACCATATATTTT
v_call: TRBV15
clone_size: .
j_call: TRBJ1-3
d_call: .

cdr3_aa: CSAIRGLLSYEQYF
cdr3_nt: TGCAGTGCAATAAGAGGCCTCCTCTCCTACGAGCAGTACTTC
v_call: TRBV20-1
clone_size: .
j_call: TRBJ2-7
d_call: .

cdr3_aa: CASSLGSGGAGGTDTQYF
cdr3_nt: TGCGCCAGCAGCTTGGGCTCCGGGGGCGCGGGGGGCACAGATACGCAGTATTTT
v_call: TRBV5-1
clone_size: few
j_call: TRBJ2-3
d_call: .

cdr3_aa: CASEKIPGLAGGITSYEQYF
cdr3_nt: TGCGCCAGCGAGAAGATTCCGGGACTAGCGGGAGGGATTACCTCCTACGAGCAGTACTTC
v_call: TRBV5-1
clone_size: .
j_call: TRBJ2-7
d_call: TRBD2

cdr3_aa: CASSGTSASYEQYF
cdr3_nt: TGCGCCAGCAGTGGGACTAGCGCGTCCTACGAGCAGTACTTC
v_call: TRBV5-1
clone_size: few
j_call: TRBJ2-7
d_call: TRBD2

cdr3_aa: CASSQTSRELFF
cdr3_nt: TGTGCCAGCAGCCAAACTAGCAGGGAGCTGTTTTTT
v_call: TRBV6-2/TRBV6-3
clone_size: few
j_call: TRBJ2-2
d_call: .

cdr3_aa: CSVRLAGNEQYF
cdr3_nt: TGCAGTGTTCGACTAGCGGGTAACGAGCAGTACTTC
v_call: TRBV20-1
clone_size: few
j_call: TRBJ2-7
d_call: TRBD2

cdr3_aa: CASSSELADTQYF
cdr3_nt: TGTGCCAGCAGCTCGGAGCTGGCAGATACGCAGTATTTT
v_call: TRBV7-2
clone_size: .
j_call: TRBJ2-3
d_call: .

cdr3_aa: CASSSGRLYNEQFF
cdr3_nt: TGCGCCAGCAGCAGCGGGAGGCTTTACAATGAGCAGTTCTTC
v_call: TRBV5-1
clone_size: few
j_call: TRBJ2-1
d_call: TRBD2

cdr3_aa: CSASGLAGGYTQYF
cdr3_nt: TGCAGTGCTTCGGGACTAGCGGGAGGATATACGCAGTATTTT
v_call: TRBV20-1
clone_size: few
j_call: TRBJ2-3
d_call: TRBD2

cdr3_aa: CSGADRGAGLEQFF
cdr3_nt: TGCAGTGGAGCGGACAGGGGAGCGGGTTTGGAGCAGTTCTTC
v_call: TRBV20-1
clone_size: few
j_call: TRBJ2-1
d_call: TRBD1

cdr3_aa: CASSVSQQETQYF
cdr3_nt: TGTGCCAGCAGCGTATCCCAACAAGAGACCCAGTACTTC
v_call: TRBV9
clone_size: few
j_call: TRBJ2-5
d_call: .

cdr3_aa: CASSLGLARPDYEQYF
cdr3_nt: TGTGCCAGCAGCTTAGGCCTAGCACGGCCTGACTACGAGCAGTACTTC
v_call: TRBV13
clone_size: .
j_call: TRBJ2-7
d_call: .

cdr3_aa: CIVRADEQFF
cdr3_nt: TGCATTGTCAGAGCCGATGAGCAGTTCTTC
v_call: TRBV20-1
clone_size: .
j_call: TRBJ2-1
d_call: .

cdr3_aa: CASSVDREYGELFF
cdr3_nt: TGTGCCAGCAGTGTGGACAGGGAATACGGGGAGCTGTTTTTT
v_call: TRBV5-8
clone_size: few
j_call: TRBJ2-2
d_call: TRBD1

cdr3_aa: CASSQVAAGAGELFF
cdr3_nt: TGTGCCAGCAGCCAAGTCGCAGCGGGAGCCGGGGAGCTGTTTTTT
v_call: TRBV3-1
clone_size: .
j_call: TRBJ2-2
d_call: TRBD2

cdr3_aa: CASSKDSSSLYNEQFF
cdr3_nt: TGTGCCAGCAGCAAGGACAGTTCCTCCCTCTACAATGAGCAGTTCTTC
v_call: TRBV7-3
clone_size: .
j_call: TRBJ2-1
d_call: .

cdr3_aa: CASSFLGVPTEAFF
cdr3_nt: TGTGCCAGCAGCTTCCTGGGGGTCCCGACGGAAGCTTTCTTT
v_call: TRBV11-2
clone_size: .
j_call: TRBJ1-1
d_call: .

cdr3_aa: CSVEDWRGSSTDTQYF
cdr3_nt: TGCAGCGTTGAAGATTGGCGGGGTTCTAGCACAGATACGCAGTATTTT
v_call: TRBV29-1
clone_size: .
j_call: TRBJ2-3
d_call: .

cdr3_aa: CASSLSPGNTEAFF
cdr3_nt: TGCGCCAGCAGCTTGAGTCCGGGGAACACTGAAGCTTTCTTT
v_call: TRBV5-1
clone_size: .
j_call: TRBJ1-1
d_call: .

cdr3_aa: CASSLRLGRLNYGYTF
cdr3_nt: TGTGCCAGCAGCTTACGCCTGGGACGGTTAAACTATGGCTACACCTTC
v_call: TRBV7-9
clone_size: .
j_call: TRBJ1-2
d_call: .

cdr3_aa: CSAYSSDEQYF
cdr3_nt: TGCAGTGCTTACTCCTCGGACGAGCAGTACTTC
v_call: TRBV20-1
clone_size: few
j_call: TRBJ2-7
d_call: .

cdr3_aa: CASSLAGPTSAEQYF
cdr3_nt: TGTGCCAGCAGCTTAGCGGGGCCGACTAGCGCCGAGCAGTACTTC
v_call: TRBV7-9
clone_size: few
j_call: TRBJ2-7
d_call: TRBD2

cdr3_aa: CASSLNGNTIYF
cdr3_nt: TGTGCCAGCAGCTTGAATGGAAACACCATATATTTT
v_call: TRBV5-5
clone_size: few
j_call: TRBJ1-3
d_call: .

cdr3_aa: CASSRPQDSFRPLHF
cdr3_nt: TGTGCCAGCAGTCGACCCCAGGACAGCTTTCGACCCCTCCACTTT
v_call: TRBV28
clone_size: few
j_call: TRBJ1-6
d_call: .

cdr3_aa: CASSQIRGREQYF
cdr3_nt: TGTGCCAGCAGCCAAATCAGGGGCCGCGAGCAGTACTTC
v_call: TRBV14
clone_size: .
j_call: TRBJ2-7
d_call: .

cdr3_aa: CASSLLGQFF
cdr3_nt: TGTGCCAGCAGCTTGCTCGGGCAGTTCTTC
v_call: TRBV5-6
clone_size: .
j_call: TRBJ2-1
d_call: .

cdr3_aa: CSVGEGETQYF
cdr3_nt: TGCAGCGTTGGGGAGGGAGAGACCCAGTACTTC
v_call: TRBV29-1
clone_size: .
j_call: TRBJ2-5
d_call: TRBD2

cdr3_aa: CATSREMGANYGYTF
cdr3_nt: TGTGCCACCAGCAGAGAAATGGGGGCCAACTATGGCTACACCTTC
v_call: TRBV15
clone_size: .
j_call: TRBJ1-2
d_call: .

cdr3_aa: CASSLAGGQEQFF
cdr3_nt: TGTGCCAGCAGCTTAGCGGGAGGTCAAGAGCAGTTCTTC
v_call: TRBV2
clone_size: .
j_call: TRBJ2-1
d_call: TRBD2

cdr3_aa: CASGAFERRDEQYF
cdr3_nt: TGTGCCAGCGGGGCCTTTGAGAGGAGGGACGAGCAGTACTTC
v_call: TRBV28
clone_size: .
j_call: TRBJ2-7
d_call: .

cdr3_aa: CASSLDPSLGSDTQYF
cdr3_nt: TGCGCCAGCAGCTTGGACCCGAGCCTGGGGTCAGATACGCAGTATTTT
v_call: TRBV5-1
clone_size: .
j_call: TRBJ2-3
d_call: .

cdr3_aa: CASSSASGVYEQYF
cdr3_nt: TGTGCCAGCAGTTCAGCTAGCGGGGTATACGAGCAGTACTTC
v_call: TRBV7-9
clone_size: few
j_call: TRBJ2-7
d_call: TRBD2

cdr3_aa: CASNSGANTGELFF
cdr3_nt: TGTGCCAGCAATAGCGGGGCGAACACCGGGGAGCTGTTTTTT
v_call: TRBV12-3/TRBV12-4
clone_size: .
j_call: TRBJ2-2
d_call: TRBD2

cdr3_aa: CASSTRLPSETQYF
cdr3_nt: TGTGCCAGCAGCACTCGACTACCCTCAGAGACCCAGTACTTC
v_call: TRBV27
clone_size: .
j_call: TRBJ2-5
d_call: .